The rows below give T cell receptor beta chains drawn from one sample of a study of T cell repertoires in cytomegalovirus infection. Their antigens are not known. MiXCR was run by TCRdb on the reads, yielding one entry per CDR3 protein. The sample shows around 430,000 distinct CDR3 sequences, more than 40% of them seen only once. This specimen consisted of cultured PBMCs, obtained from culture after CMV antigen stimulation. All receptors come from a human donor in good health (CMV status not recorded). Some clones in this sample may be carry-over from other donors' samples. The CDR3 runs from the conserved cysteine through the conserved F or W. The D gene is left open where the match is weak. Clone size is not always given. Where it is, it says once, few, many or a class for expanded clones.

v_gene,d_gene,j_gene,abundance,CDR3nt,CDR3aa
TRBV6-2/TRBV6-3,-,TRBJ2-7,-,TGTGCCAGCAGTTACGCCTTCGGGTCCTACGAGCAGTACTTC,CASSYAFGSYEQYF
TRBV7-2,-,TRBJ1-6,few,TGTGCCAGCAGCTCAGGGGATATTCGCCTCCACTTT,CASSSGDIRLHF
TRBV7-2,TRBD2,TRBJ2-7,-,TGTGCCAGCAGCTCAAACCCAAACCCAACGGGACTAGCGGGCTACGAGCAGTACTTC,CASSSNPNPTGLAGYEQYF
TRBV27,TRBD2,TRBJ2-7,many,TGTGCCAGCAGTCGCGGGAGGTCACTGTACGAGCAGTACTTC,CASSRGRSLYEQYF
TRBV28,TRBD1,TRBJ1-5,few,TGTGCCAGCAGTTTATACGTGACAGGGGGCAGGCAGCCCCAGCATTTT,CASSLYVTGGRQPQHF
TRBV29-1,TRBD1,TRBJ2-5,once,TGCAGCGTTGAACGTCTTCCGGGACAGGGAGAGACCCAGTACTTC,CSVERLPGQGETQYF
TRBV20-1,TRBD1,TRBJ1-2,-,TGCAGTGCTCCCCTCGGGCAGGGGGCGCGGGAAGATGGCTACACCTTC,CSAPLGQGAREDGYTF
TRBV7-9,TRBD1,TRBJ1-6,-,TGTGCCAGCAGCTCCGGACAGGGGTCTAATTCACCCCTCCACTTT,CASSSGQGSNSPLHF
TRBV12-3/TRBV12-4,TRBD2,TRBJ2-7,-,TGTGCCAGCAGTTTAGCAGGGACTAAACGCGAGCAGTACTTC,CASSLAGTKREQYF
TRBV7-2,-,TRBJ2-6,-,TGTGCCAGCAACCCTGACGGCAGGGGCTGGCGAACTGGGGCCAACGTCCTGACTTTC,CASNPDGRGWRTGANVLTF
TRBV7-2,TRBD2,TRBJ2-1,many,TGTGCCAGCAGCCCGCTACTAGCGGCCAATGAGCAGTTCTTC,CASSPLLAANEQFF
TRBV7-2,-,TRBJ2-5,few,TGTGCCAGCAGCTCCGACTGGGGTTCGGAGACCCAGTACTTC,CASSSDWGSETQYF
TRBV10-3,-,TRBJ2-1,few,TGTGCCATCAGCAACAGGGAGGGTGAGCAGTTCTTC,CAISNREGEQFF
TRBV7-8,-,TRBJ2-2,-,TGTGCCAGCAGCCCCAGGGGCGGGGCGAACACCGGGGAGCTGTTTTTT,CASSPRGGANTGELFF
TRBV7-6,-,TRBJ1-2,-,TGTGCCAGCAGCTTAGTAAGCAGGGCGCAATTTAGGACTATCCATGGCTACACCTTC,CASSLVSRAQFRTIHGYTF
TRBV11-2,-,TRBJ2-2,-,TGTGCCAGCAGCCAGCTCACCGGGGAGCTGTTTTTT,CASSQLTGELFF
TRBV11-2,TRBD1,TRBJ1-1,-,TGTGCCAGCAGCGTACCGACAGGGGCAAACACTGAAGCTTTCTTT,CASSVPTGANTEAFF
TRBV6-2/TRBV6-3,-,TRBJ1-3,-,TGTGCCAGCAGTGAAGATCCGGGGGGAAACACCATATATTTT,CASSEDPGGNTIYF
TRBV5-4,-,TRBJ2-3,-,TGTGCCAGCAGCCCGTGGAGCACAGATACGCAGTATTTT,CASSPWSTDTQYF
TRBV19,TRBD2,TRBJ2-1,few,TGTGCCAGTAGTATAGCGGGAGGGCCTTATGAGCAGTTCTTC,CASSIAGGPYEQFF
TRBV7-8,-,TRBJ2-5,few,TGTGCCAGCAGCCCCAACAGGGCCCTATTAAAAGAGACCCAGTACTTC,CASSPNRALLKETQYF
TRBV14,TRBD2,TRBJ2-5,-,TGTGCCAGCAGCCACCGACTAGCCGAGACCCAGTACTTC,CASSHRLAETQYF
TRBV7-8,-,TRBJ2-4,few,TGTGCCAGCAGCTCCAGTTCTATAGCCAAAAACATTCAGTACTTC,CASSSSSIAKNIQYF
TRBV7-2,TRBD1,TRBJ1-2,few,TGTGCCAGCAGCTTAGACAGGGGGGACTATGGCTACACCTTC,CASSLDRGDYGYTF
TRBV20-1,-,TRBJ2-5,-,TGCAGTGCTAGTTGGCGGTTTAGAGAAGAGACCCAGTACTTC,CSASWRFREETQYF
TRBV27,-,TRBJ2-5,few,TGTGCCAGCAAACGGACGGCCCAAGAGACCCAGTACTTC,CASKRTAQETQYF
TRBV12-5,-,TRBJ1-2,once,TGTGCTAGTGGTTTTTCTAACTATGGCTACACCTTC,CASGFSNYGYTF
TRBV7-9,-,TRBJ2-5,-,TGTGCCTCCAAGGGGACCGGGGGCCCGCTCCAAGAGACCCAGTACTTC,CASKGTGGPLQETQYF
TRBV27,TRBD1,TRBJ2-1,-,TGTGCCAGCAGAACCTCTTCCGGGACAGGGTGGGTGAATGAGCAGTTCTTC,CASRTSSGTGWVNEQFF
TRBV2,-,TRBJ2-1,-,TGTGCCAGCACTCCGGGAGCCGACTACAATGAGCAGTTCTTC,CASTPGADYNEQFF
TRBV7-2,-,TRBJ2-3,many,TGTGCCAGCAGCTTTTACGCCGGGGTCACAGATACGCAGTATTTT,CASSFYAGVTDTQYF
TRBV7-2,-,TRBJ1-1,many,TGTGCCAGCAGTTTTAGGAAAGCGACGGGCACTGAAGCTTTCTTT,CASSFRKATGTEAFF
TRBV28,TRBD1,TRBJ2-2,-,TGTGCCAGCAGACACCGGACCGCCGGGACAGGGTTCTGGGAGCTGTTTTTT,CASRHRTAGTGFWELFF
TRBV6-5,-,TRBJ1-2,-,TGTGCCAGCAACCCCGACAACTCCTATGGCTACACCTTC,CASNPDNSYGYTF
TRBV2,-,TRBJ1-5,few,TGTGCCAGCAGTGATAGGGGACAGCCCCAGCATTTT,CASSDRGQPQHF
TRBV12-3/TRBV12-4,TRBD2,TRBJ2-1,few,TGTGCCAGCAGTCCTCCGGGACTAGCGGGGAACAATGAGCAGTTCTTC,CASSPPGLAGNNEQFF
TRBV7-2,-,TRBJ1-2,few,TGTGCCAGCAGCGCCCGGAGGGGGGGTGCGGCCTTC,CASSARRGGAAF
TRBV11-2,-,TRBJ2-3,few,TGTGCCAGCAGCCATCCTAGGGATCCAGATACGCAGTATTTT,CASSHPRDPDTQYF
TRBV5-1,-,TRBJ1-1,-,TGCGCCAGCAGCACCGCTCTGGGAATGAACACTGAAGCTTTCTTT,CASSTALGMNTEAFF
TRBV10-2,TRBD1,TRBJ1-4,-,TGCGCCAGCAGGGTTACAGGGGACGGTGAAAAACTGTTTTTT,CASRVTGDGEKLFF
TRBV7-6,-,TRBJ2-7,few,TGTGCCAGCAGCTTAGCTGGGACGCCCGCCGGGGAGCAGTACTTC,CASSLAGTPAGEQYF
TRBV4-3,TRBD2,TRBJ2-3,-,TGCGCCAGCAGCCAAGGGCTAGCGGGAGTTACAGATACGCAGTATTTT,CASSQGLAGVTDTQYF